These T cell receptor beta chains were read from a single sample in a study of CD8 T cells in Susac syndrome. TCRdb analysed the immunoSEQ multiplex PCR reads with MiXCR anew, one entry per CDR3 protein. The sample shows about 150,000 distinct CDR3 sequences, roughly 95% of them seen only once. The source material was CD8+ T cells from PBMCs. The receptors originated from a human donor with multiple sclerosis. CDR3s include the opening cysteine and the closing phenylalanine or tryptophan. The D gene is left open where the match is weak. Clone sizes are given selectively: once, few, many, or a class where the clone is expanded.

CDR3nt: TGTGCCAGCAGCCCCCAGATCTGGGGGGGGGCCCTCGAGCAGTACTTC; CDR3aa: CASSPQIWGGALEQYF; j_gene: TRBJ2-7; d_gene: -; v_gene: TRBV27; abundance: -
CDR3nt: TGCAGTGCTCTAGGGGGGTTGATCGGCTATGGCTACACCTTC; CDR3aa: CSALGGLIGYGYTF; j_gene: TRBJ1-2; d_gene: -; v_gene: TRBV20-1; abundance: once
CDR3nt: TGCAGCGTTGACGTATTGGACGAGCAGTACTTC; CDR3aa: CSVDVLDEQYF; j_gene: TRBJ2-7; d_gene: -; v_gene: TRBV29-1; abundance: -
CDR3nt: TGCAGTGCTAGTCCCGGGGGCAGAAACCTCTACAATGAGCAGTTCTTC; CDR3aa: CSASPGGRNLYNEQFF; j_gene: TRBJ2-1; d_gene: -; v_gene: TRBV20-1; abundance: -
CDR3nt: TGTGCCAGCAGCACCAGGACTAGCGGGGGGGAGAATGAGCAGTTCTTC; CDR3aa: CASSTRTSGGENEQFF; j_gene: TRBJ2-1; d_gene: TRBD2; v_gene: TRBV9; abundance: once
CDR3nt: TGCAGTGCTAGAGCCCCCGGGGGCAGGGCAAGAGGGTCACCCCTCCACTTT; CDR3aa: CSARAPGGRARGSPLHF; j_gene: TRBJ1-6; d_gene: -; v_gene: TRBV20-1; abundance: -
CDR3nt: TGTGCCAGCAGTCCCAGGGCAAGCTCCTATAATTCACCCCTCCACTTT; CDR3aa: CASSPRASSYNSPLHF; j_gene: TRBJ1-6; d_gene: -; v_gene: TRBV6-1; abundance: -
CDR3nt: TGTGCCAGTAGAACAGGGGGCGGTCAGCCCCAGCATTTT; CDR3aa: CASRTGGGQPQHF; j_gene: TRBJ1-5; d_gene: TRBD1; v_gene: TRBV19; abundance: -
CDR3nt: TGTGCCAGCAGCGTAGGCCTAGCGAGAGATGAGCAGTTCTTC; CDR3aa: CASSVGLARDEQFF; j_gene: TRBJ2-1; d_gene: -; v_gene: TRBV9; abundance: -
CDR3nt: TGCAGCGTTGTCCAGAACACCGGGGAGCTGTTTTTT; CDR3aa: CSVVQNTGELFF; j_gene: TRBJ2-2; d_gene: -; v_gene: TRBV29-1; abundance: -
CDR3nt: TGTGCCAGCAGCTTAGAGGAAGGGGGGACTGAAGCTTTCTTT; CDR3aa: CASSLEEGGTEAFF; j_gene: TRBJ1-1; d_gene: -; v_gene: TRBV13; abundance: -
CDR3nt: TGTGCCAGCAGCCCAGTAGAGACTGCCCCTAGCACAGATACGCAGTATTTT; CDR3aa: CASSPVETAPSTDTQYF; j_gene: TRBJ2-3; d_gene: -; v_gene: TRBV5-4; abundance: -
CDR3nt: TGTGCCAGTACTACGGGGCTCACTGAAGCTTTCTTT; CDR3aa: CASTTGLTEAFF; j_gene: TRBJ1-1; d_gene: -; v_gene: TRBV19; abundance: -
CDR3nt: TGTGCCAGTACCATTCCCGGGGGCAGGGATTCACCCCTCCACTTT; CDR3aa: CASTIPGGRDSPLHF; j_gene: TRBJ1-6; d_gene: -; v_gene: TRBV19; abundance: -
CDR3nt: TGTGCCAGCAGTTACTCCGGGTCTAGCACAGATACGCAGTATTTT; CDR3aa: CASSYSGSSTDTQYF; j_gene: TRBJ2-3; d_gene: -; v_gene: TRBV6-5; abundance: few
CDR3nt: TGTGCCAGCAGGCCGCCAGGTATGAACACTGAAGCTTTCTTT; CDR3aa: CASRPPGMNTEAFF; j_gene: TRBJ1-1; d_gene: -; v_gene: TRBV12-3/TRBV12-4; abundance: -
CDR3nt: TGTGCCAGCAGAGACACGGGGGGGCCCCACAATGAGCAGTTCTTC; CDR3aa: CASRDTGGPHNEQFF; j_gene: TRBJ2-1; d_gene: TRBD2; v_gene: TRBV4-2; abundance: once
CDR3nt: TGTGCCAGCAGCTCCCGCCCGGGGCTAGCTGACGAGCAGTACTTC; CDR3aa: CASSSRPGLADEQYF; j_gene: TRBJ2-7; d_gene: -; v_gene: TRBV27; abundance: -
CDR3nt: TGCAGCGTTGAAGAGCCGCTCGGGGACTCTGGGGCCAACGTCCCGACTTTC; CDR3aa: CSVEEPLGDSGANVPTF; j_gene: TRBJ2-6; d_gene: -; v_gene: TRBV29-1; abundance: -
CDR3nt: TGTGCCAGCAGCGCCCGCGACATGACCACAGATACGCAGTATTTT; CDR3aa: CASSARDMTTDTQYF; j_gene: TRBJ2-3; d_gene: -; v_gene: TRBV9; abundance: -
CDR3nt: TGCAGCGTTGAAACGGGTGGTAGTCGGGGTGGAGGCTACACCTTC; CDR3aa: CSVETGGSRGGGYTF; j_gene: TRBJ1-2; d_gene: -; v_gene: TRBV29-1; abundance: -
CDR3nt: TGTGCCAGCAGTGGCCGGGGACAGAGAAACACTGAAGCTTTCTTT; CDR3aa: CASSGRGQRNTEAFF; j_gene: TRBJ1-1; d_gene: TRBD1; v_gene: TRBV2; abundance: once
CDR3nt: TGTGCCACCAGCACAGCAGGGGGGAGCTACGAGCAGTACTTC; CDR3aa: CATSTAGGSYEQYF; j_gene: TRBJ2-7; d_gene: -; v_gene: TRBV15; abundance: once
CDR3nt: TGTGCCTTATACCCCCGGGGCTCTGGGGGGACTGAAGCTTTCTTT; CDR3aa: CALYPRGSGGTEAFF; j_gene: TRBJ1-1; d_gene: -; v_gene: TRBV30; abundance: few
CDR3nt: TGTGCCAGCAGTTTATTTTACAATACCTACGAGCAGTACTTC; CDR3aa: CASSLFYNTYEQYF; j_gene: TRBJ2-7; d_gene: -; v_gene: TRBV27; abundance: -
CDR3nt: TGTGCCAGCAGTAATGGGGGCGTACGGGGCATTCAGTACTTC; CDR3aa: CASSNGGVRGIQYF; j_gene: TRBJ2-4; d_gene: -; v_gene: TRBV27; abundance: -
CDR3nt: TGTGCCAGCACTGGGACCGCAGCAACTAATGAAAAACTGTTTTTT; CDR3aa: CASTGTAATNEKLFF; j_gene: TRBJ1-4; d_gene: -; v_gene: TRBV12-3/TRBV12-4; abundance: once
CDR3nt: TGTGCCAGCAGCTTAGGAGGCAGGTCAAGCGAGCAGTTCTTC; CDR3aa: CASSLGGRSSEQFF; j_gene: TRBJ2-1; d_gene: -; v_gene: TRBV7-9; abundance: -
CDR3nt: TGTGCCAGCAGTGTCTTGGGACAGGGGATAGAGACCCAGTACTTC; CDR3aa: CASSVLGQGIETQYF; j_gene: TRBJ2-5; d_gene: TRBD1; v_gene: TRBV6-5; abundance: -
CDR3nt: TGTGCCACGACAGCTGACTCCTACGAGCAGTACTTC; CDR3aa: CATTADSYEQYF; j_gene: TRBJ2-7; d_gene: -; v_gene: TRBV6-5; abundance: -
CDR3nt: TGTGCCAGCAGCCCCCAGGTGGAGGAGGATACGCAGTATTTT; CDR3aa: CASSPQVEEDTQYF; j_gene: TRBJ2-3; d_gene: -; v_gene: TRBV9; abundance: -
CDR3nt: TGTGCCAGCAGCCCGTCGTCCCGGGACAGGGGTCTGAACACTGAAGCTTTCTTT; CDR3aa: CASSPSSRDRGLNTEAFF; j_gene: TRBJ1-1; d_gene: TRBD1; v_gene: TRBV5-4; abundance: -
CDR3nt: TGTGCCAGCAGTTTCGCGGGACAGCCACCTAACTATGGCTACACCTTC; CDR3aa: CASSFAGQPPNYGYTF; j_gene: TRBJ1-2; d_gene: TRBD1; v_gene: TRBV27; abundance: -
CDR3nt: TGCAGTGCTAGAGATCTTGACGAGGGAACACCCCTCCACTTT; CDR3aa: CSARDLDEGTPLHF; j_gene: TRBJ1-6; d_gene: -; v_gene: TRBV20-1; abundance: -
CDR3nt: TGCAGTGCTTTATCCGGGGAGACCCATCAGCCCCAGCATTTT; CDR3aa: CSALSGETHQPQHF; j_gene: TRBJ1-5; d_gene: -; v_gene: TRBV20-1; abundance: -
CDR3nt: TGTGCCAGCAGCCCCCTCCAGGGTTTTAGGGAGACCCAGTACTTC; CDR3aa: CASSPLQGFRETQYF; j_gene: TRBJ2-5; d_gene: -; v_gene: TRBV5-4; abundance: -
CDR3nt: TGTGCCAGCAGTTTTTCGTCGATAGCGGCCGATGAGCAGTTCTTC; CDR3aa: CASSFSSIAADEQFF; j_gene: TRBJ2-1; d_gene: -; v_gene: TRBV12-3/TRBV12-4; abundance: -
CDR3nt: TGTGCCAGCAGCCAAGATCCCAACGGGGAGCTGTTTTTT; CDR3aa: CASSQDPNGELFF; j_gene: TRBJ2-2; d_gene: -; v_gene: TRBV3-1; abundance: once
CDR3nt: TGTGCCAGCAGCCCCCAGGGTAGTGGCACTGAAGCTTTCTTT; CDR3aa: CASSPQGSGTEAFF; j_gene: TRBJ1-1; d_gene: -; v_gene: TRBV7-6; abundance: once
CDR3nt: TGCAGCGTTGCAGGGGAGTATGGCTACACCTTC; CDR3aa: CSVAGEYGYTF; j_gene: TRBJ1-2; d_gene: -; v_gene: TRBV29-1; abundance: few
CDR3nt: TGCAGCGTTGAACCGCCGGGGCGTGTAGAGACCCAGTACTTC; CDR3aa: CSVEPPGRVETQYF; j_gene: TRBJ2-5; d_gene: -; v_gene: TRBV29-1; abundance: -
CDR3nt: TGTGCCAGCAGCTTAGACCCCCAGGTAGCGGGGGCAGATACGCAGTATTTT; CDR3aa: CASSLDPQVAGADTQYF; j_gene: TRBJ2-3; d_gene: TRBD2; v_gene: TRBV7-8; abundance: -
CDR3nt: TGTGCCAGCAGCTCCCCAGGGGGACATGAGCAGTTCTTC; CDR3aa: CASSSPGGHEQFF; j_gene: TRBJ2-1; d_gene: TRBD1; v_gene: TRBV13; abundance: -
CDR3nt: TGTGCCACCAGCAGGACCCCGAGAAATGAGCAGTTCTTC; CDR3aa: CATSRTPRNEQFF; j_gene: TRBJ2-1; d_gene: -; v_gene: TRBV15; abundance: -
CDR3nt: TGTGCCAGCAGCCAAGTCGGGGGCTTCTATGGCTACACCTTC; CDR3aa: CASSQVGGFYGYTF; j_gene: TRBJ1-2; d_gene: -; v_gene: TRBV3-1; abundance: -
CDR3nt: TGTGCCAGCAGTTACTTAAGAGAAGATACGCAGTATTTT; CDR3aa: CASSYLREDTQYF; j_gene: TRBJ2-3; d_gene: -; v_gene: TRBV6-5; abundance: -
CDR3nt: TGCGCCAGCAGCTTGGTTAGGGGGGCAGATACGCAGTATTTT; CDR3aa: CASSLVRGADTQYF; j_gene: TRBJ2-3; d_gene: -; v_gene: TRBV5-1; abundance: -